One sample yielded the 3 T cell receptor beta chains listed below, sequenced in a study of immune evolution from preneoplasia to lung adenocarcinoma. The repertoire was sequenced with immunoSEQ multiplex PCR; TCRdb's copy has only in-frame clones and lacks some. Of several thousand clones detected, around four fifths appear once; the ten largest clones hold about 7%. What was sequenced was FFPE adjacent normal lung tissue. Every receptor here comes from a person between 65 and 79 years old with lung adenocarcinoma.

The chain uses TRBV29-1 and TRBJ1-2, with TRBD1 as a possible D gene (5 bases). This CDR3 has 11 amino acids. Germline loops: CDR1 SQVTM, CDR2 ANQGSEA. Trimming took off 5 bases at V and 8 bases at J, with 12 bases between the two ends. The CDR3 bases are TGCAGCGTTTATCAGGGTGGGGGCTACACCTTC. It is translated as CSVYQGGGYTF. The whole variable domain, remainder taken from reference TRBV29-1 and TRBJ1-2, is SAVISQKPSRDICQRGTSLTIQCQVDSQVTMMFWYRQQPGQSLTLIATANQGSEATYESGFVIDKFPISRPNLTFSTLTVSNMSPEDSSIYLCSVYQGGGYTFGSGTRLTVV.

The chain combines TRBV10-3 with TRBJ2-5; 8 nucleotides match TRBD2. The trim removed 8 bases at V and 2 bases at J, leaving 13 bases unmatched. CDR1 is ENHRY, CDR2 SYGVKD, per germline. The CDR3 covers 16 residues. The DNA for the CDR3 is TGTGCCATCGCCGCCGGGAGGGCCTTAGAACAAGAGACCCAGTACTTC. This encodes CAIAAGRALEQETQYF.

The count of this clone is one. The rearrangement joins TRBV6-1 to TRBJ2-4, with 7 bases identical to TRBD1. The CDR3 has 14 amino acids. V lost 6 bases to trimming and J lost 8 bases; unmatched junction nucleotides: 10. Germline CDR1 reads MNHNS; CDR2 reads SASEGT. Written as DNA, the CDR3 is TGTGCCAGCAGACTGGGACAGTACCGGGACATTCAGTACTTC. This codes for CASRLGQYRDIQYF.